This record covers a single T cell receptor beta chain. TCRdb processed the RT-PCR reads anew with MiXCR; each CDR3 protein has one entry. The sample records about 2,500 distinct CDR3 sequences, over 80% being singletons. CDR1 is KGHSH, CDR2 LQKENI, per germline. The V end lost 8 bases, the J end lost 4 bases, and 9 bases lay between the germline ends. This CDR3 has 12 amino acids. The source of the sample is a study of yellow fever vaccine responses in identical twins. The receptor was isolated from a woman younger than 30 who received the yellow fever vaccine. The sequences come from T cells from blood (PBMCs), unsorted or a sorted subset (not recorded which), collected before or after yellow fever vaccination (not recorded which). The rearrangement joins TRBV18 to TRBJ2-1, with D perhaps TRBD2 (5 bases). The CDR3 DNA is TGTGCCAGCCTTCTAGCATACAATGAGCAGTTCTTC. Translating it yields CASLLAYNEQFF.